A selection of T cell receptor beta chains follows, all from one sample in a study of blood T cell repertoires in COVID-19. TCRdb's table, derived via immunoSEQ multiplex PCR, lists solely in-frame clones and lacks some. This sample yields around 270,000 clones, of which 86% are seen a single time; approximately 2% belongs to the top ten. Sequencing used peripheral blood. These receptors all stem from a young man with active or convalescent COVID-19. Each CDR3 is given with its conserved first and last residue. D genes are given only for firm matches. The size entry is marked missing in some rows and otherwise reads once, few, many or a size class.

v_call,d_call,j_call,clone_size,cdr3_aa,cdr3_nt
TRBV5-4,NA,TRBJ1-5,NA,CASSLGWEEDQPQHF,TGTGCCAGCAGCTTGGGGTGGGAGGAGGATCAGCCCCAGCATTTT
TRBV3-1/TRBV3-2,NA,TRBJ1-2,NA,CASRDGNYGYTF,TGTGCCAGCAGAGATGGCAACTATGGCTACACCTTC
TRBV7-3,TRBD1,TRBJ1-2,NA,CASSLTPGQANYGYTF,TGTGCCAGCAGCTTGACCCCGGGACAGGCTAACTATGGCTACACCTTC
TRBV12-3/TRBV12-4,TRBD2,TRBJ2-3,NA,CASSTSGIPTQYF,TGTGCCAGTTCGACTAGCGGGATACCAACGCAGTATTTT
TRBV5-4,NA,TRBJ1-1,few,CASSRNFGGGEAFF,TGTGCCAGCAGCCGAAATTTCGGTGGCGGTGAAGCTTTCTTT
TRBV6-1,NA,TRBJ2-7,NA,CASSEASRAVAF,TGTGCCAGCAGTGAAGCCTCGCGAGCGGTGGCATTC
TRBV9,NA,TRBJ2-1,NA,CASSVSDEQFF,TGTGCCAGCAGCGTCAGCGATGAGCAGTTCTTC
TRBV5-1,TRBD2,TRBJ2-7,NA,CASSLGSGGSSYEQYF,TGCGCCAGCAGCTTGGGTAGCGGGGGGAGCTCCTACGAGCAGTACTTC
TRBV5-1,NA,TRBJ2-5,once,CASRSLVDKETQYF,TGCGCCAGCAGATCTCTCGTAGATAAAGAGACCCAGTACTTC
TRBV6-5,NA,TRBJ2-1,NA,CASSYFQGSGNEQFF,TGTGCCAGCAGTTACTTTCAGGGGAGTGGCAATGAGCAGTTCTTC
TRBV3-1/TRBV3-2,TRBD2,TRBJ2-1,NA,CASSQGLAYNEQFF,TGTGCCAGCAGCCAAGGACTAGCGTACAATGAGCAGTTCTTC
TRBV27,TRBD1,TRBJ1-5,NA,CASRGTAYSNQPQHF,TGTGCCAGCAGGGGGACAGCTTATAGCAATCAGCCCCAGCATTTT
TRBV30,NA,TRBJ2-7,once,CALNRVPYEQYF,TGTGCCCTAAACAGGGTCCCCTACGAGCAGTACTTC
TRBV7-2,TRBD2,TRBJ2-7,NA,CASSFSGGAFRSYEQYF,TGTGCCAGCAGTTTCAGCGGGGGGGCCTTTAGATCCTACGAGCAGTACTTC
TRBV15,NA,TRBJ1-1,NA,CATSSREWATGRAEAFF,TGTGCCACCAGCAGTCGAGAATGGGCGACAGGACGAGCTGAAGCTTTCTTT
TRBV4-2,TRBD2,TRBJ2-3,NA,CASSPRTSGETDTQYF,TGTGCCAGCAGCCCTCGGACTAGCGGGGAGACAGATACGCAGTATTTT
TRBV30,NA,TRBJ1-1,NA,CAWNEGQLRTEAFF,TGTGCCTGGAACGAAGGACAGTTAAGGACTGAAGCTTTCTTT
TRBV19,NA,TRBJ1-1,NA,CASSIGQQNTEAFF,TGTGCCAGTAGTATCGGACAGCAGAACACTGAAGCTTTCTTT
TRBV7-9,TRBD1,TRBJ1-5,NA,CASSPTGDDNQPQHF,TGTGCCAGCAGCCCCACAGGGGACGACAATCAGCCCCAGCATTTT
TRBV27,TRBD1,TRBJ1-1,NA,CASSLNSRGTEAFF,TGTGCCAGCAGTTTAAATTCCAGGGGGACTGAAGCTTTCTTT